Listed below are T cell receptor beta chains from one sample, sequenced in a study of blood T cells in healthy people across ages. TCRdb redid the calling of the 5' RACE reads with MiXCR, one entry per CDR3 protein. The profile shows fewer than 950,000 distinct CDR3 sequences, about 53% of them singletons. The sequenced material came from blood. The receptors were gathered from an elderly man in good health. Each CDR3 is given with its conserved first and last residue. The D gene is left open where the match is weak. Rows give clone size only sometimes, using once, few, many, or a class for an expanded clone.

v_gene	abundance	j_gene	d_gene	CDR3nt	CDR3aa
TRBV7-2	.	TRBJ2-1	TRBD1	TGTGCCAGCAGCTTAGAGGGACAGGGGATCAGTGAGCAGTTCTTC	CASSLEGQGISEQFF
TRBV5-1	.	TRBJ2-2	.	TGCGCCAGCAGCGGGACTTCGGGGCTGAACACCGGGGAGCTGTTTTTT	CASSGTSGLNTGELFF
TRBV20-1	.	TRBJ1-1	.	TGCAGTGCAGTGGCGGTCACTGAAGCTTTCTTT	CSAVAVTEAFF
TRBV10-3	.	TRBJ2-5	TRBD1	TGTGCCATCAGTGAGTCGGAAGACAGGGCTAAGACCCAGTACTTC	CAISESEDRAKTQYF
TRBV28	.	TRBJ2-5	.	TGTGCCAACAGTTTACAGCTCCAAGAGACCCAGTACTTC	CANSLQLQETQYF
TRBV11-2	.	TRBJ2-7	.	TGTGCCAGCAGCTCCCCTGGATCCGGAGGCGAGCAGTACTTC	CASSSPGSGGEQYF
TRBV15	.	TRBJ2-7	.	TGTGCCACCAGCGCGGGCATTACCTACGAGCAGTACTTC	CATSAGITYEQYF
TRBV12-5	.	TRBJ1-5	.	TGTGCTAGTGGTCCCGCCCCTGGGGGCAATCAGCCCCAGCATTTT	CASGPAPGGNQPQHF
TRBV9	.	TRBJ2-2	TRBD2	TGTGCCAGCAGCGTAGAGGTAGCGGGGTACACCGGGGAGCTGTTTTTT	CASSVEVAGYTGELFF
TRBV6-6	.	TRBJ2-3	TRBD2	TGTGCCAGCAGTTTCCTAGCGGGAGGGACCTACACAGATACGCAGTATTTT	CASSFLAGGTYTDTQYF
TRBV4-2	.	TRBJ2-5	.	TGTGCCAGCAGCCAAGATGGGTATACCCAAGAGACCCAGTACTTC	CASSQDGYTQETQYF
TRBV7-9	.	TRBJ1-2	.	TGTGCCAGCAGCTTATTGACAGGCTATGGCTACACCTTC	CASSLLTGYGYTF
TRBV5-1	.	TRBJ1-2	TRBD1	TGCGCCAGCAGCCGGACAGGGCCCCCTAACTATGGCTACACCTTC	CASSRTGPPNYGYTF
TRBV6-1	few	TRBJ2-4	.	TGTGCCAGCAGTGTACCCACCGGGGGCATTCAGTACTTC	CASSVPTGGIQYF
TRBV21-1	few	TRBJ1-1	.	TGTGCCAGCAGCAAAGATCGGCCAGGGGGCCAACCCCGGGGTGAAGCTTTCTTT	CASSKDRPGGQPRGEAFF
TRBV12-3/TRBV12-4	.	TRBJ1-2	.	TGTGCCAGCAGTTTTGGGCGAAGGACGCACTATGGCTACACCTTC	CASSFGRRTHYGYTF
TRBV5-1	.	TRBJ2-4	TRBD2	TGCGCCAGCAGCTTGCCACTAGCGGGAGGGGCGCAGTACTTC	CASSLPLAGGAQYF
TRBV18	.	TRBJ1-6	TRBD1	TGTGCCAGCTCACCACCGGACAGGGTAGCACCCCTCCACTTT	CASSPPDRVAPLHF
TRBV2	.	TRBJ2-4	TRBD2	TGTGCCAGCAGTGTCCTAGCGGGAGGTGGGGTCAATGAGCAGTACTTC	CASSVLAGGGVNEQYF
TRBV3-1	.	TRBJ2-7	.	TGTGCCAGCAGCCAAGAGCCGGCAGTCATCCCCCACGAGCAGTACTTC	CASSQEPAVIPHEQYF
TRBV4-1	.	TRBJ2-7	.	TGCGCCAGCAGCAACCAGGAGCTCTCCTACGAGCAGTACTTC	CASSNQELSYEQYF
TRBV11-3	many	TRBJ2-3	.	TGTGCCAGCAGCGCAGGGGTGGGCACTAACACAGATACGCAGTATTTT	CASSAGVGTNTDTQYF
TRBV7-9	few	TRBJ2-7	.	TGTGCCAGCATCTTAGGGAACGAGCAGTACTTC	CASILGNEQYF
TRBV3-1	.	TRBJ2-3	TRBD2	TGTGCCAGCAGTCGACTAGCGGGAACCCATACGCAGTATTTT	CASSRLAGTHTQYF
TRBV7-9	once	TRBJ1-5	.	TGTGCCAGCAGCTTATCGTCACTGGGCGGCAATCAGCCTCAGCATTTT	CASSLSSLGGNQPQHF
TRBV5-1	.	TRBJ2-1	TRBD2	TGCGCCAGCAGCCCCAGGACTAGGCTGCTCTACAAGGAGCAGTTCTTC	CASSPRTRLLYKEQFF
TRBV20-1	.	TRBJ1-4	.	TGCAGTGCCGCGGACAATGAAAAACTGTTTTTT	CSAADNEKLFF
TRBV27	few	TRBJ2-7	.	TGTGCCAGCAGGCAGGGGGGCACCGACAAAGCCTACGAGCAGTACTTC	CASRQGGTDKAYEQYF
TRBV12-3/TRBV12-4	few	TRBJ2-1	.	TGTGCCAGCAGTTTTATGGCGGGGAGCTCCTACAATGAGCAGTTCTTC	CASSFMAGSSYNEQFF
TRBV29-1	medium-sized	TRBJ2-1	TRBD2	TGCAGCGTTAAGACTAGCGGGAGGGCTGAGCAGTTCTTC	CSVKTSGRAEQFF
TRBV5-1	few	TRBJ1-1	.	TGCGCCAGCAGCTTGGGATCAAGGGTGTCTGAAGCTTTCTTT	CASSLGSRVSEAFF
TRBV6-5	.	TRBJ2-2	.	TGTGCCAGCAGAAGGGAAATCGGGGAGCTGTTTTTT	CASRREIGELFF
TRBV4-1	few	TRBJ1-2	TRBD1	TGCGCCAGCAGCCAGCCTCGACAGGGGGCCAAAGCTAACTATGGCTACACCTTC	CASSQPRQGAKANYGYTF
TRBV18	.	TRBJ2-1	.	TGTGCCAGCTCACCACCAGGGAAAAGTAAGAATGAGCAGTTCTTC	CASSPPGKSKNEQFF